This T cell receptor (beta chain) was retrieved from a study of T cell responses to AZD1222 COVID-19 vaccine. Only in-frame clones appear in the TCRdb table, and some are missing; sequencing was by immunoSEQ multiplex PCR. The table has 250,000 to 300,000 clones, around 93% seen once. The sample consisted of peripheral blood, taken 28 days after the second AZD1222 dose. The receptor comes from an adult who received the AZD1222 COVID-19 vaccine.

The CDR3 DNA follows: TGTGCCAGCAGCGTCACCGGGGGCGGTGAAAAACTGTTTTTT. Its translation is CASSVTGGGEKLFF. The V call is TRBV28, the J call TRBJ1-4; tentative D call: TRBD1 (6 bases). CDR1 and CDR2 (germline): MDHEN, SYDVKM. The V end was cut by 6 bases, the J end by 7 bases, with 15 bases between. The CDR3 covers 14 residues.